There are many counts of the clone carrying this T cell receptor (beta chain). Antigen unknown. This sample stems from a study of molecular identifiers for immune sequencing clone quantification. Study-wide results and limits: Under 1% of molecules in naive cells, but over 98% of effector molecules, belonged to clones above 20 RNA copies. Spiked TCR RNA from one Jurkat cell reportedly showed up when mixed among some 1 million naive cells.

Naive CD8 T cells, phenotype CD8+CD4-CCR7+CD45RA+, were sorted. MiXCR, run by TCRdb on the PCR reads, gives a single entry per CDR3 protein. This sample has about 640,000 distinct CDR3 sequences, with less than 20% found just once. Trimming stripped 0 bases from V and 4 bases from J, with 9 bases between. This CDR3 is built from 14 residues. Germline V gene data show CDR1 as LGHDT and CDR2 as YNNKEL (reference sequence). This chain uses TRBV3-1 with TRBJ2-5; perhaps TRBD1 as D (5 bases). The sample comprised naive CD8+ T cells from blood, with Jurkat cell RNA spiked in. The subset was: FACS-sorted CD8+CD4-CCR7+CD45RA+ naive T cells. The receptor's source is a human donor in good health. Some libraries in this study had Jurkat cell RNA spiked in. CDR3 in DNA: TGTGCCAGCAGCCAAGAAATAGGGGCAGAGACCCAGTACTTC. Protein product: CASSQEIGAETQYF.